One sample yielded the 28 T cell receptor beta chains listed below, sequenced in a study of T cells in tuberculosis. Libraries were prepared by immunoSEQ multiplex PCR; TCRdb keeps only in-frame clonotypes and omits some of them. The sample shows around 25,000 clones, just over 90% of them seen only once. Sequenced input: PBMCs. The source of these receptors is a donor aged 10-29 years with latent tuberculosis or without tuberculosis infection. Some clones in this sample may be carry-over from other donors' samples.

CDR3 residues: CASSQGRAGRGYSPLHF. Written as DNA, the CDR3 is TGTGCCAGCAGCCAAGGGCGGGCGGGCAGGGGGTATTCACCCCTCCACTTT. This chain joins TRBV14 and TRBJ1-6; 7 bases are a match to TRBD1. This CDR3 region has 17 residues. The trim removed 1 base at V and 8 bases at J, leaving 11 bases unmatched. Looked up from germline, CDR1 is SGHDN and CDR2 is FVKESK.

V usage is TRBV7-9 and J usage is TRBJ1-2, with unresolved D. The V gene's germline CDR1 is SEHNR and CDR2 FQNEAQ (reference sequence). With 3 bases removed from V and 7 bases from J, the gap between germline ends came to 6 bases. The CDR3 runs 11 residues. The DNA for the CDR3 is TGTGCCAGCAGCTTCCTGGCTGGCTACACCTTC. Its protein product is CASSFLAGYTF.

The V and J genes are TRBV11-1 and TRBJ1-1; tentative D call: TRBD1 (6 bases). Trimming pared 2 bases from V and 3 bases from J, leaving 22 bases between. The CDR3 runs to 18 residues. Germline CDR1 SGHAT, CDR2 FQDESV (reference sequence). The CDR3 DNA is TGTGCCAGCAGCTTAAATAGCGGCGGGGGCATCTTCTACACTGAAGCTTTCTTT. Translated, it gives CASSLNSGGGIFYTEAFF. The full variable domain, in which reference TRBV11-1 and TRBJ1-1 provide the parts outside the CDR3, is EAEVAQSPRYKITEKSQAVAFWCDPISGHATLYWYRQILGQGPELLVQFQDESVVDDSQLPKDRFSAERLKGVDSTLKIQPAELGDSAMYLCASSLNSGGGIFYTEAFFGQGTRLTVV.

The V and J genes are TRBV10-3 and TRBJ1-5; 7 bases map to TRBD1. From germline, CDR1 is ENHRY and CDR2 SYGVKD. This CDR3 is 14 amino acids long. V was pared by 6 bases and J by 7 bases, with 9 bases of the junction left unmatched. CDR3 in DNA: TGTGCCATCAGCAACAGGGGCGCGTCCCAGCCCCAGCATTTT. Amino acids: CAISNRGASQPQHF.

The rearrangement uses TRBV5-6 and TRBJ2-7; D gene uncertain. Germline CDR1 SGHDT, CDR2 YYEEEE. CDR3 length: 14 residues. The germline V and J ends were trimmed by 0 bases and 2 bases, with 9 bases remaining between them. In DNA, the CDR3 is TGTGCCAGCAGCTTGGGGCAGATGACCTACGAGCAGTACTTC. Translated: CASSLGQMTYEQYF. Based on the CDR3 plus reference TRBV5-6 and TRBJ2-7, the full variable domain is DAGVTQSPTHLIKTRGQQVTLRCSPKSGHDTVSWYQQALGQGPQFIFQYYEEEERQRGNFPDRFSGHQFPNYSSELNVNALLLGDSALYLCASSLGQMTYEQYFGPGTRLTVT.

This clone has only one observation. This sequence joins TRBV7-9 and TRBJ1-2, with 7 bases identical to TRBD1. Germline CDR1 and CDR2: SEHNR and FQNEAQ (reference sequence). V gave up 0 bases and J gave up 5 bases; unmatched junction bases: 9. This CDR3 is 16 amino acids long. The CDR3 DNA reads as TGTGCCAGCAGCTTAGCCCAGGGGGTGAGGTCTTATGGCTACACCTTC. This gives the protein CASSLAQGVRSYGYTF. Drawing the rest from reference TRBV7-9 and TRBJ1-2, the complete variable domain is DTGVSQNPRHKITKRGQNVTFRCDPISEHNRLYWYRQTLGQGPEFLTYFQNEAQLEKSRLLSDRFSAERPKGSFSTLEIQRTEQGDSAMYLCASSLAQGVRSYGYTFGSGTRLTVV.

The chain combines TRBV7-9 with TRBJ1-1; D unresolved. The V and J ends lost 5 bases and 4 bases respectively, with 17 bases between them. CDR3 size: 15 residues. CDR1 and CDR2 (germline): SEHNR, FQNEAQ (reference sequence). In DNA, the CDR3 is TGTGCCAGCAGCCCTGATCTGCGGGAGGCCACTGAAGCTTTCTTT. It is translated as CASSPDLREATEAFF. The complete variable domain, with remaining parts taken from reference TRBV7-9 and TRBJ1-1, reads DTGVSQNPRHKITKRGQNVTFRCDPISEHNRLYWYRQTLGQGPEFLTYFQNEAQLEKSRLLSDRFSAERPKGSFSTLEIQRTEQGDSAMYLCASSPDLREATEAFFGQGTRLTVV.

This chain links TRBV19 with TRBJ1-2; no firm D call. Trimming shortened V by 1 base and J by 7 bases, and 10 bases separated the two germline ends. Germline V gene data show CDR1 as LNHDA and CDR2 as SQIVND (reference sequence). This CDR3 has 13 amino acids. The CDR3 here is CASSIVETGGYTF. For the CDR3, the DNA is TGTGCCAGTAGTATAGTTGAGACGGGTGGCTACACCTTC.

This clone appeared once. CDR3: CASSSKPGSTNEKLFF. CDR3 DNA: TGTGCCAGCAGTTCAAAGCCGGGGTCAACTAATGAAAAACTGTTTTTT. The chain is built from TRBV6-5 and TRBJ1-4; no clear D. This CDR3 comprises 16 residues. Germline V gene data show CDR1 as MNHEY and CDR2 as SVGAGI. V lost 4 bases, J lost 0 bases, and 12 bases lay in between.

This chain joins TRBV2 and TRBJ2-3; D possibly corresponds to TRBD2 (6 bases). Per the germline V gene, CDR1 is SNHLY and CDR2 is FYNNEI. V was shortened by 4 bases and J by 1 base, with 21 bases between the two germline ends. The CDR3 is 18 amino acids. This chain's CDR3 is CASSVARGSRGRTDTQYF. The CDR3 nucleotides are TGTGCCAGCAGTGTTGCGCGGGGTTCCCGAGGCCGCACAGATACGCAGTATTTT. Full variable domain (remainder filled in from reference TRBV2 and TRBJ2-3): EPEVTQTPSHQVTQMGQEVILRCVPISNHLYFYWYRQILGQKVEFLVSFYNNEISEKSEIFDDQFSVERPDGSNFTLKIRSTKLEDSAMYFCASSVARGSRGRTDTQYFGPGTRLTVL.

The CDR3 region is CASSEGQGNYEQFF. The CDR3 DNA follows: TGTGCCAGCAGTGAAGGACAGGGTAACTATGAGCAGTTCTTC. The gene calls are TRBV25-1 and TRBJ2-1, with 8 bases lining up with TRBD1. Germline assignment: CDR1 MGHDK and CDR2 SYGVNS. The CDR3 is made up of 14 amino acids. The V gene end was trimmed by 2 bases and the J gene end by 8 bases; junction bases not matched to a gene: 5.

This sequence joins TRBV21-1 and TRBJ2-7; TRBD1 was called by the table and not checked on the DNA. TRBV21-1 is an annotated pseudogene. The CDR3 is made up of 13 amino acids. Here the CDR3 DNA reads TGTGCCAGCAGCAAATTTCAGGGGTGGGAGCAGTACTTC. It specifies CASSKFQGWEQYF.

The rearrangement joins TRBV5-6 to TRBJ1-4; no definite D call. The germline gives CDR1 SGHDT, CDR2 YYEEEE. There are 11 residues in the CDR3. Trimming stripped 4 bases from V and 6 bases from J, with 4 bases between. CDR3 DNA sequence: TGTGCCAGCAGCCTAGATGAAAAACTGTTTTTT. It specifies CASSLDEKLFF.

The V gene is TRBV10-3, the J gene TRBJ1-1, with D perhaps TRBD1 (6 bases). Trimming removed 11 bases at V and 5 bases at J, with 15 bases between. Germline V CDR1 and CDR2: ENHRY, SYGVKD. The CDR3 contains 12 residues. The CDR3 sequence is CAAVSGETEAFF. CDR3 DNA: TGTGCCGCTGTGTCAGGGGAAACTGAAGCTTTCTTT.

The V call is TRBV18, the J call TRBJ2-3, with 8 bases identical to TRBD2. CDR3 length: 15 amino acids. V trimming: 7 bases; J trimming: 2 bases; junction bases outside the gene matches: 8. Germline CDR1 and CDR2: KGHSH and LQKENI. Here the CDR3 reads CASWSGGELTDTQYF. The CDR3 DNA sequence: TGTGCCAGCTGGTCGGGGGGGGAGCTCACAGATACGCAGTATTTT.

J is TRBJ2-1 and V is TRBV30, with TRBD1 as a possible D gene (6 bases). Trimming removed 1 base at V and 8 bases at J, with 9 bases between. The CDR3 length is 12 residues. The germline gives CDR1 GTSNPN, CDR2 SVGIG (reference sequence). CDR3 sequence (DNA): TGTGCCTGGAGTGGGGGGCCCCATGAGCAGTTCTTC. Translating gives CAWSGGPHEQFF.

The chain uses TRBV6-4 and TRBJ1-2; 10 nucleotides match TRBD1. The CDR3 length is 18 residues. Germline CDR1 MRHNA, CDR2 SNTAGT. V gave up 5 bases and J gave up 8 bases; unmatched junction bases: 20. This chain's CDR3 is CASSRGGQGFDGAEGYTF. CDR3 nucleotides: TGTGCCAGCAGTCGAGGGGGACAGGGGTTTGACGGGGCAGAGGGCTACACCTTC.

The chain is built from TRBV28 and TRBJ2-7, with 9 bases aligning to TRBD2. The length of the CDR3 is 15 residues. The trim removed 5 bases at V and 9 bases at J, leaving 14 bases unmatched. Germline V gives CDR1 MDHEN, CDR2 SYDVKM. The CDR3 here is CASSLTGSGSRGQYF. CDR3 DNA: TGTGCCAGCAGTCTGACGGGTAGCGGGAGTCGTGGGCAGTACTTC.

The chain couples TRBV19 to TRBJ1-1, with 7 bases fitting TRBD1. The CDR3 contains 15 residues. The germline V gene encodes CDR1 LNHDA and CDR2 SQIVND (reference sequence). V was clipped by 5 bases and J by 4 bases; unmatched bases: 10. The CDR3 here is CASSPSGAGGTEAFF. CDR3 sequence (DNA): TGTGCCAGTAGTCCGTCTGGGGCAGGGGGCACTGAAGCTTTCTTT.

The chain has TRBV7-2 and TRBJ1-5; 7 bases match TRBD1. V shed 2 bases, J shed 3 bases, and the junction held 4 bases outside the gene matches. The CDR3 spans 15 residues. Germline V gene lookup returns CDR1 SGHTA and CDR2 FQGNSA. The CDR3 bases are TGTGCCAGCAGCTTACCACAGGGGATCAATCAGCCCCAGCATTTT. Its protein product is CASSLPQGINQPQHF.

The chain couples TRBV29-1 to TRBJ2-3; tentatively, D is TRBD2 (6 bases). Germline V CDR1 and CDR2: SQVTM, ANQGSEA. The CDR3 loop spans 14 amino acids. Trimming cost V 3 bases and J 4 bases, with 14 bases left between them. DNA for the CDR3: TGCAGCGTTGAGGGCGGACCGGGGGCAGATACGCAGTATTTT. Its protein is CSVEGGPGADTQYF.

This clone was picked up one time. V is TRBV4-1 and J is TRBJ1-2, with 8 bases identical to TRBD1. The germline gives CDR1 MGHRA, CDR2 YSYEKL. The CDR3 extends over 16 amino acids. Losses at the gene ends were 1 base for V and 0 bases for J; bases not matched to a gene: 4. The CDR3 DNA sequence: TGCGCCAGCAGCCAAGGGTGGACAGGGACTAACTATGGCTACACCTTC. Its protein is CASSQGWTGTNYGYTF.

The V gene is TRBV10-3, the J gene TRBJ1-3; tentatively, D is TRBD1 (6 bases). The CDR3 spans 14 residues. The germline CDR1 and CDR2 sequences are ENHRY and SYGVKD. Trimming pared 4 bases from V and 2 bases from J, leaving 9 bases between. CDR3 DNA sequence: TGTGCCATCAGTGCAGGGGTAGCTGGAAACACCATATATTTT. Translation: CAISAGVAGNTIYF.

The chain is built from TRBV5-1 and TRBJ2-7; 9 nucleotides line up with TRBD2. The CDR3 sequence is 14 residues long. J lost 4 bases, V lost 1 base, and 3 bases had no gene match. The germline V gene has CDR1 SGHRS and CDR2 YFSETQ. The CDR3 DNA reads as TGCGCCAGCAGCTTGAGCGGGGGGACTTACGAGCAGTACTTC. Encoded protein: CASSLSGGTYEQYF.

This clone was seen just once. The chain combines TRBV11-2 with TRBJ2-7; 7 nucleotides line up with TRBD1. The germline V gene has CDR1 SGHAT and CDR2 FQNNGV. J gave up 4 bases and V 4 bases, and 13 bases lay outside the gene matches. The CDR3 loop spans 16 amino acids. CDR3 loop: CASSSIRDSRGYEQYF. The CDR3 DNA follows: TGTGCCAGCAGCTCCATCCGGGACAGCAGAGGATACGAGCAGTACTTC.

This clone was detected only once. This rearrangement joins TRBV19 to TRBJ2-7, with 9 bases fitting TRBD1. V shed 2 bases, J shed 2 bases, and the junction held 4 bases outside the gene matches. Germline-derived CDR1 and CDR2 are LNHDA and SQIVND (reference sequence). This CDR3 region has 15 residues. The DNA for the CDR3 is TGTGCCAGTAGTATAAGGGGACAGGGAACCTACGAGCAGTACTTC. Amino acid sequence: CASSIRGQGTYEQYF.

This chain joins TRBV7-8 and TRBJ1-5, with 11 bases aligning to TRBD1. Trimming removed 3 bases from V and 2 bases from J; junction bases left unmatched: 9. The CDR3 runs 18 residues. Looked up from germline, CDR1 is SGHVS and CDR2 is FQNEAQ. CDR3 DNA: TGTGCCAGCAGCTTCTGGGACAGGGGGACAGGTGGCAATCAGCCCCAGCATTTT. This translates into CASSFWDRGTGGNQPQHF.

CDR3 bases: TGTGCCAGCAGCACCTCTCAGGGGATGAACACTGAAGCTTTCTTT. Protein: CASSTSQGMNTEAFF. This chain links TRBV13 with TRBJ1-1; D is possibly TRBD1 (6 bases). The CDR3 loop spans 15 amino acids. V lost 5 bases and J lost 0, with 13 bases in between. The germline V gene encodes CDR1 PRHDT and CDR2 FYEKMQ (reference sequence).